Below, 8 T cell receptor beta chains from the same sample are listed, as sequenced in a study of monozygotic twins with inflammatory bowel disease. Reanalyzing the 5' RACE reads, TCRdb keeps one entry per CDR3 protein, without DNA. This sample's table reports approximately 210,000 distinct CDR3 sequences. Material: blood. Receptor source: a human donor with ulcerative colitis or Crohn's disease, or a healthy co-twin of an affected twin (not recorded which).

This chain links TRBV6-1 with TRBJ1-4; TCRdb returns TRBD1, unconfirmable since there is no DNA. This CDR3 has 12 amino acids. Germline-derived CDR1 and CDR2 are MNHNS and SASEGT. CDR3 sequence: CAVGDIGEKLFF.

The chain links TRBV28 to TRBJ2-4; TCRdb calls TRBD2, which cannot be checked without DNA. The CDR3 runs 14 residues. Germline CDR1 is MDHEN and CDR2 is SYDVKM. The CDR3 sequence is CASSRAGAKNIQYF.

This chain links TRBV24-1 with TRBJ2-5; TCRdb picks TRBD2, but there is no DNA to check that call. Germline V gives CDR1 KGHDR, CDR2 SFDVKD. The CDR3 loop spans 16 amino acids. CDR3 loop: CATSDPLAGDGETQYF.

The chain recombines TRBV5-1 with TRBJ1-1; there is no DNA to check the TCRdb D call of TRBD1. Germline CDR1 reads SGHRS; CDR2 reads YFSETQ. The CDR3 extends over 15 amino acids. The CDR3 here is CASSDGQGGGTEAFF.

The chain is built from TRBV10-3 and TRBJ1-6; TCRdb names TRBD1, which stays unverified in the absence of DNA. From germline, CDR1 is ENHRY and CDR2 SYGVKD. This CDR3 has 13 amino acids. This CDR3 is CAISPQGDSPLHF.

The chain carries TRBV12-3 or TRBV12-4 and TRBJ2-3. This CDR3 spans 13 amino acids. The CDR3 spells CASSLLRPDTQYF.

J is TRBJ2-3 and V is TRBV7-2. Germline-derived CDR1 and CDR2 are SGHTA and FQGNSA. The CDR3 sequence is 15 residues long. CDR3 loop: CASSLGRGVEDTQYF. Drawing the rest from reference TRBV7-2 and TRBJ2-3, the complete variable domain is GAGVSQSPSNKVTEKGKDVELRCDPISGHTALYWYRQSLGQGLEFLIYFQGNSAPDKSGLPSDRFSAERTGGSVSTLTIQRTQQEDSAVYLCASSLGRGVEDTQYFGPGTRLTVL.

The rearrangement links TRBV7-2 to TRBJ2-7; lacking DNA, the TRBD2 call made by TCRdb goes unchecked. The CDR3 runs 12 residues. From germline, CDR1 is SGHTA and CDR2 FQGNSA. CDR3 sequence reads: CASSQLALEQYF.